The 16 T cell receptor beta chains reported below all come from one sample, sequenced in a study of CD4 and CD8 cells across lung adenocarcinoma regions. TCRdb analysed the PCR reads with MiXCR anew, one entry per CDR3 protein. The sample includes about 19,000 distinct CDR3 sequences, roughly half of them seen just once. Sequencing was performed on CD8+ T cells from the center of a lung tumor. All receptors derive from a female donor with lung adenocarcinoma. The CD4 and CD8 labels of this study may be unreliable.

The CDR3 region is CASSLQDTQYF. For the CDR3, the DNA is TGTGCCAGCAGCTTACAGGATACGCAGTATTTT. The chain recombines TRBV7-2 with TRBJ2-3, with D hard to call. V shed 2 bases and J shed 6 bases, with 3 bases lying between them. The CDR3 has 11 residues. Germline V lookup: CDR1 SGHTA, CDR2 FQGNSA.

This clonotype has only a few counts. This chain links TRBV12-3 or TRBV12-4 with TRBJ1-1; D is ambiguous. V lost 8 bases and J lost 1, with 14 bases in between. The CDR3 contains 14 residues. CDR3 sequence (DNA): TGTGCCAGCTGCCTCCTTGTGGAGAACACTGAAGCTTTCTTT. This sequence encodes CASCLLVENTEAFF.

Turning to this clonotype: A read error may account for a junction end that differs from germline. The V call is TRBV6-1, the J call TRBJ2-3, with D perhaps assigned TRBD1 or TRBD2 (5 bases each). The better agreement between TRBJ2-7 and the DNA end casts doubt on the J call. This CDR3 spans 14 amino acids. Germline V lookup: CDR1 MNHNS, CDR2 SASEGT. CDR3 bases: TGTGGCAGCGAGGGACGGGGATGGGCAGATACGCAGTACTTC. Translating gives CGSEGRGWADTQYF.

This clonotype was found many times. The chain combines TRBV7-2 with TRBJ2-2, with D perhaps TRBD2 (6 bases). The CDR3 runs 14 residues. Germline CDR1 is SGHTA and CDR2 is FQGNSA. Trimming left V 1 base short and J 6 bases short, with 9 bases between. CDR3 DNA: TGTGCCAGCAGCTTAGGCCCTAGCGCCGGGGAGCTGTTTTTT. This sequence encodes CASSLGPSAGELFF.

Details on this clonotype: Without the conserved terminal phenylalanine or tryptophan, this CDR3 likely stems from a read error. The limits of the CDR3 on the DNA are not certain, so only TCRdb's listed CDR3 is given. The CDR3 region is CATGPGSLANFCIFSRNGLSPC. The genes are TRBV15 and TRBJ2-1; TRBD1 reflects the table's D call only, with no check against the DNA. The CDR3 sequence runs 22 residues, both termini included. Germline CDR1 is LNHNV and CDR2 is YYDKDF (reference sequence).

Many counts were recorded for this clonotype. A much larger clone differs by one base, so this may be a read error. The chain links TRBV10-3 to TRBJ2-1, with 8 bases matching TRBD2. The DNA end is more similar to TRBJ2-7, so the J call may be wrong. Germline V lookup: CDR1 ENHRY, CDR2 SYGVKD. The CDR3 totals 14 residues. The CDR3 coding sequence is TGTGCCATCAGTCATGAGACTAGCGTCCATGAGCAGTACTTC. Its translation is CAISHETSVHEQYF.

This clonotype occurred once. The V call is TRBV6-5, the J call TRBJ2-2; 7 bases match TRBD1. Germline V gives CDR1 MNHEY, CDR2 SVGAGI. The CDR3 has 14 amino acids. J gave up 6 bases and V 4 bases, and 5 bases lay outside the gene matches. In DNA form, the CDR3 reads TGTGCCAGCAGTTTACAGGGGTCGTCCGGGGAGCTGTTTTTT. The encoded protein is CASSLQGSSGELFF.

This clonotype came up once. The chain couples TRBV6-5 to TRBJ2-2; 11 bases fit TRBD2. The germline CDR1 and CDR2 sequences are MNHEY and SVGAGI. This CDR3 is built from 16 residues. With V trimmed by 4 bases and J by 5 bases, 6 bases remained unmatched. CDR3 in amino acids: CASSFIAGGHTGELFF. The CDR3 DNA reads as TGTGCCAGCAGTTTCATAGCGGGGGGGCATACCGGGGAGCTGTTTTTT.

This clonotype is categorized as medium-sized. This chain links TRBV6-1 with TRBJ2-1; D is undetermined. Germline V gene lookup returns CDR1 MNHNS and CDR2 SASEGT. The CDR3 is 13 amino acids. Deletions cut 1 base from V and 8 bases from J, with 9 bases between. The CDR3 nucleotides read TGTGCCAGCAGTGAAGGGACCAGCGATGAGCAGTTCTTC. Its translation: CASSEGTSDEQFF.

J is TRBJ2-2 and V is TRBV27, with 7 bases that match TRBD1. The germline CDR1 and CDR2 sequences are MNHEY and SMNVEV (reference sequence). This CDR3 comprises 16 residues. The V and J ends lost 10 bases and 16 bases, in that order; junction bases with no gene match: 27. CDR3 in DNA: TGTGCCACAAAGAGGGGGCAGTATGCTAACACCGGGAAGCAGTTTTTT. Its protein product is CATKRGQYANTGKQFF.

The V gene is TRBV25-1, the J gene TRBJ1-6, with D uncertain. From germline, CDR1 is MGHDK and CDR2 SYGVNS. V was clipped by 2 bases and J by 9 bases, with 11 bases between them. This CDR3 is 14 amino acids long. CDR3: CASSEAGLSSPLHF. In DNA, the CDR3 is TGTGCCAGCAGTGAAGCAGGTCTTAGTTCACCCCTCCACTTT.

V and J are TRBV6-1 and TRBJ2-5, with D unclear. Matching the DNA end better, TRBJ2-7 makes the J call doubtful. The CDR3 consists of 10 residues. Germline V gives CDR1 MNHNS, CDR2 SASEGT. Here the CDR3 DNA reads TGTGCCAGCAACTCCTACGAGCAGTACTTC. It encodes CASNSYEQYF.

CDR3 bases: TGTGCGGGGCGTCGACCCACAAACACGCAGTACTTC. Amino acids: CAGRRPTNTQYF. The chain couples TRBV27 to TRBJ2-4; maybe TRBD1 (5 bases). The CDR3 consists of 12 residues. Germline lookup yields CDR1 MNHEY and CDR2 SMNVEV (reference sequence).

The chain links TRBV7-8 to TRBJ2-5; the match to TRBD2 covers 13 bases. CDR3 length: 15 amino acids. J lost 7 bases, V lost 4 bases, and 6 bases had no gene match. Looked up from germline, CDR1 is SGHVS and CDR2 is FQNEAQ. The CDR3 DNA reads TGTGCCAGCAGCTGGACTAGCGGGGGAGTGGGGACCCAGTACTTC. Protein sequence: CASSWTSGGVGTQYF.

Sample share makes this clonotype medium-sized (0.01 to 0.1%). The chain employs TRBV6-1 and TRBJ2-3; D is undetermined. This CDR3 has 12 amino acids. The V and J ends lost 11 bases and 2 bases respectively, with 11 bases between them. Germline-derived CDR1 and CDR2 are MNHNS and SASEGT. CDR3 nucleotide sequence: TGTGCCGGCAAAAGGGACACAGATACGCAGTATTTT. Residues: CAGKRDTDTQYF.

Remarks on this clonotype: The junction departs from germline at one end; a sequencing error may be responsible. The chain recombines TRBV12-3 or TRBV12-4 with TRBJ2-3; TRBD1 or TRBD2 may be the D gene (6 bases each). The CDR3 sequence is 17 residues long. As DNA, the CDR3 is TGTGCCAGCAGTGCGGGACGGGAGATGAGGCGGACAGAGACGCAGTATTTT. This gives the protein CASSAGREMRRTETQYF.